One and the same sample provided the 9 T cell receptor beta chains below, sequenced in a study of OX40 agonist ivuxolimab in advanced cancers. TCRdb's copy holds only in-frame clones and misses some; the assay was immunoSEQ multiplex PCR. The data contain approximately 81,000 clones, 88% of them singletons. Specimen: CD4+ or CD8+ T cells sorted from blood, collected in a trial of the OX40 agonist ivuxolimab. The receptors shown here come from an adult with an advanced solid tumor such as melanoma, head and neck, liver or kidney cancer.

This sequence joins TRBV11-2 and TRBJ2-3; D remains ambiguous. Germline CDR1 SGHAT, CDR2 FQNNGV. The CDR3 runs 16 residues. Trimming pared 0 bases from V and 3 bases from J, leaving 13 bases between. CDR3: CASSLDDRHGTDTQYF. Here the CDR3 DNA reads TGTGCCAGCAGCTTAGATGACCGACACGGTACAGATACGCAGTATTTT.

V gene TRBV28 combines with J gene TRBJ2-7, with D unresolved. The CDR3 loop spans 14 amino acids. The V and J ends lost 1 base and 1 base respectively, with 8 bases between them. Germline-derived CDR1 and CDR2 are MDHEN and SYDVKM. The chain's CDR3 is CASSLFGASYEQYF. The CDR3 coding sequence is TGTGCCAGCAGTTTATTTGGCGCTTCCTACGAGCAGTACTTC.

The chain recombines TRBV19 with TRBJ1-5; D uncertain. The CDR3 has 13 residues. The germline V gene has CDR1 LNHDA and CDR2 SQIVND (reference sequence). Trimming shortened V by 5 bases and J by 4 bases, and 9 bases separated the two germline ends. CDR3 in amino acids: CASSPSGNQPQHF. The CDR3 DNA reads as TGTGCCAGTAGTCCATCGGGTAATCAGCCCCAGCATTTT.

The V gene is TRBV19, the J gene TRBJ2-7, with 9 positions matching TRBD1. V was clipped by 5 bases and J by 2 bases; unmatched bases: 4. There are 14 residues in the CDR3. Germline CDR1 reads LNHDA; CDR2 reads SQIVND (reference sequence). Here the CDR3 reads CASSPRQGAYEQYF. DNA for the CDR3: TGTGCCAGTAGTCCGCGACAGGGGGCCTACGAGCAGTACTTC.

The chain has TRBV2 and TRBJ1-4; perhaps TRBD1 as D (6 bases). Trimming removed 4 bases at V and 4 bases at J, with 10 bases between. Germline V gives CDR1 SNHLY, CDR2 FYNNEI. This CDR3 region has 14 residues. In DNA, the CDR3 is TGTGCCAGCAGTGTCGACAGGCTTAATGAAAAACTGTTTTTT. Protein: CASSVDRLNEKLFF.

The CDR3 region has the DNA TGCGCCAGCACCGTCGGGGGGAACACTGAAGCTTTCTTT. Translation: CASTVGGNTEAFF. The chain couples TRBV23-1 to TRBJ1-1; a weak D match, TRBD1 (5 bases). TRBV23-1 is known as an ORF, though its function is uncertain. The CDR3 is 13 residues long. The V end was cut by 7 bases, the J end by 1 base, with 10 bases between.

The chain has TRBV6-5 and TRBJ1-2; D might be TRBD1 (6 bases). Trimming removed 8 bases at V and 1 base at J, with 14 bases between. The CDR3 has 14 amino acids. CDR1 and CDR2 from the germline V gene are MNHEY and SVGAGI. CDR3 amino acids: CASYGQRINYGYTF. The CDR3 nucleotides are TGTGCCAGCTATGGACAGAGGATTAACTATGGCTACACCTTC.

Details on this clone: The junction departs from germline at one end; a sequencing error may be responsible. The chain has TRBV19 and TRBJ2-3; D is unclear. From germline, CDR1 is LNHDA and CDR2 SQIVND (reference sequence). The CDR3 consists of 15 residues. This CDR3 is CASSDHLGSTHTQYF. The DNA of the CDR3 is TGTGCCAGTAGTGACCATTTGGGTAGCACACATACGCAGTATTTT.

CDR3 loop: CASRPPGGGGNTIYF. The CDR3 region has the DNA TGTGCCAGCAGACCGCCCGGGGGGGGTGGAAACACCATATATTTT. The V gene is TRBV6-5, the J gene TRBJ1-3; possible D gene TRBD1, 5 bases. The CDR3 covers 15 residues. V was shortened by 6 bases and J by 3 bases, with 15 bases between the two germline ends. CDR1 is MNHEY, CDR2 SVGAGI, per germline.